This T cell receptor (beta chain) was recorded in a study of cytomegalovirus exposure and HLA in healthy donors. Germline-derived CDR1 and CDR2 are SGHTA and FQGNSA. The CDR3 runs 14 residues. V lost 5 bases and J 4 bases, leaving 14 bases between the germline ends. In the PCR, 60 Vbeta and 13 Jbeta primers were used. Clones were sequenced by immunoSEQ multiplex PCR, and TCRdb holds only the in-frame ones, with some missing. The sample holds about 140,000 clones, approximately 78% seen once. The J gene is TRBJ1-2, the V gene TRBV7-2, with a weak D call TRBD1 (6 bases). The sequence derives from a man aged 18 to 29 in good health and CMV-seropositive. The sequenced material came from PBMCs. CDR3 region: CASSLGGTLYGYTF. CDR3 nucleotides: TGTGCCAGCAGCCTGGGGGGGACACTCTATGGCTACACCTTC.